These T cell receptor beta chains were read from a single sample in a study of T cells in narcolepsy. Sequencing used immunoSEQ multiplex PCR; TCRdb keeps in-frame clones, though not all of them. Of tens of thousands of clones listed, approximately 89% are singletons. The source material was memory (CD45RA-) CD4+ T cells from blood. The receptors here all came from a human donor in good health. Both conserved end residues are trimmed from each CDR3.

j_call,cdr3_length,v_call,cdr3_aa
TRBJ2-6,16,TRBV27,ASSLSRGLASGANVLT
TRBJ2-1,13,TRBV4-2,ASSQDQRERNEQF
TRBJ2-1,13,TRBV18,ASSPPGVAYNEQF
TRBJ1-1,10,TRBV30,AWSHRTTEAF
TRBJ1-2,10,TRBV30,AWGRGDLGYT
TRBJ1-5,11,TRBV30,AWSDRASQPQH
TRBJ2-3,14,TRBV29-1,SVEEKTSGGTDTQY
TRBJ2-3,15,TRBV7-8,ASSPRLVFSSTDTQY
TRBJ1-2,12,TRBV5-5,ASKQDTANYGYT
TRBJ2-6,16,TRBV7-2,ASSPKGPNQGWANVLT
TRBJ1-6,12,TRBV5-6,ASSLLESRSPLH
TRBJ2-3,11,TRBV5-1,ASSYQIPDTQY
TRBJ1-5,13,TRBV7-2,ASSMGESSNQPQH
TRBJ1-2,12,TRBV25-1,ASSEYGRAGGYT
TRBJ2-3,10,TRBV6-5,ASSSTGDTQY
TRBJ2-1,15,TRBV7-3,ASSPNGGGNSYNEQF
TRBJ1-5,12,TRBV19,ASSRRDSNQPQH
TRBJ1-2,12,TRBV7-2,ASSIAGTFYGYT
TRBJ1-2,14,TRBV18,ASSPRPGQTNYGYT
TRBJ1-4,12,TRBV27,ATRRDEVTEKLF
TRBJ2-7,9,TRBV5-6,ASRKDYEQY
TRBJ2-2,14,TRBV11-2,ASSPRRDKNTGELF
TRBJ1-6,11,TRBV7-3,ASSLGANSPLH
TRBJ1-1,12,TRBV15,ATSRRVLNTEAF
TRBJ2-7,12,TRBV7-9,ASSFGTTLPEQY
TRBJ2-5,13,TRBV29-1,SAAVGRGHQETQY